These 30 T cell receptor beta chains originate from one sample sequenced in a study of blood T cell repertoires in COVID-19. TCRdb keeps only in-frame clones here, not all; method: immunoSEQ multiplex PCR. Found here are about 210,000 clones, 85% to 90% of them singletons; the top ten hold around 1.4%. Sequences were obtained from peripheral blood. Receptors were obtained from a man aged 18 to 30 with active or convalescent COVID-19.

The CDR3 is CAIRGGQVWTEAFF. CDR3 nucleotides: TGTGCCATCAGGGGAGGACAGGTGTGGACTGAAGCTTTCTTT. V usage is TRBV10-3 and J usage is TRBJ1-1; 7 nucleotides align to TRBD1. This CDR3 region has 14 residues. Trimming at V came to 6 bases and at J to 5 bases, leaving 9 bases not matched to a gene. CDR1 is ENHRY and CDR2 is SYGVKD in the germline V gene.

The chain is built from TRBV27 and TRBJ1-2; TRBD1 matches at 9 bases. The CDR3 spans 16 residues. Germline V gives CDR1 MNHEY, CDR2 SMNVEV (reference sequence). The J segment lost 6 bases and the V segment lost 3 bases, leaving 11 bases of the junction unmatched. CDR3 in amino acids: CASSFNGRTGVHGYTF. The CDR3 nucleotides are TGTGCCAGCAGTTTCAACGGACGGACAGGGGTCCATGGCTACACCTTC.

J is TRBJ1-1 and V is TRBV5-5; 9 bases map to TRBD1. After removal of 0 bases from V and 8 bases from J, the junction contained 8 bases not matched to a gene. The CDR3 extends over 15 amino acids. The germline V gene has CDR1 SGHKS and CDR2 YYEKEE (reference sequence). The CDR3 here is CASSLGDRVVGEAFF. The DNA of the CDR3 is TGTGCCAGCAGCTTGGGGGACAGGGTGGTAGGGGAAGCTTTCTTT. Supplemented by reference TRBV5-5 and TRBJ1-1, the full variable domain reads DAGVTQSPTHLIKTRGQQVTLRCSPISGHKSVSWYQQVLGQGPQFIFQYYEKEERGRGNFPDRFSARQFPNYSSELNVNALLLGDSALYLCASSLGDRVVGEAFFGQGTRLTVV.

In its sample, this clone was seen a few times. The CDR3 DNA reads as TGTGCCTGGAGTACAGGGGCGAGCAATCAGCCCCAGCATTTT. Protein sequence: CAWSTGASNQPQHF. The chain employs TRBV30 and TRBJ1-5, with TRBD1 matching over 7 bases. CDR1 and CDR2 from the germline V gene are GTSNPN and SVGIG (reference sequence). The CDR3 has 14 amino acids. V lost 2 bases, J lost 1 base, and 2 bases stayed unmatched.

This clone was observed a few times. The chain combines TRBV5-1 with TRBJ1-4; 8 bases are a match to TRBD1. CDR1 and CDR2 (germline): SGHRS, YFSETQ. V lost 4 bases and J lost 7; bases outside the gene matches: 6. This CDR3 contains 14 residues. This CDR3 is CASSAGTGGEKLFF. CDR3 sequence (DNA): TGCGCCAGCAGCGCCGGGACAGGAGGTGAAAAACTGTTTTTT.

The chain carries TRBV10-3 and TRBJ1-2; D is ambiguous. Between the trimmed V and J ends, which lost 2 bases and 6 bases, there was a span of 10 bases. The germline V gene has CDR1 ENHRY and CDR2 SYGVKD. CDR3 length equals 13 residues. CDR3 sequence (DNA): TGTGCCATCAGTGAGCAAGGAGAGAATGGCTACACCTTC. This encodes CAISEQGENGYTF.

The chain carries TRBV5-4 and TRBJ2-1, with 13 bases identical to TRBD2. Germline CDR1 SGHNT, CDR2 YYREEE (reference sequence). V gave up 4 bases and J gave up 9 bases; unmatched junction bases: 7. The CDR3 extends over 15 amino acids. The CDR3 is CASSIRTSGRGEQFF. CDR3 coding DNA: TGTGCCAGCAGCATCCGGACTAGCGGGAGAGGTGAGCAGTTCTTC.

The rearrangement joins TRBV29-1 to TRBJ2-1; 7 bases map to TRBD1. Germline CDR1 and CDR2: SQVTM and ANQGSEA. The length of the CDR3 is 17 residues. Trimming took 8 bases from V and 1 from J; bases not matched to a gene: 17. The chain's CDR3 is CSLLLLDGRGSYNEQFF. CDR3 DNA sequence: TGCAGCTTATTGCTCCTCGACGGCAGGGGGTCCTACAATGAGCAGTTCTTC.

The J gene is TRBJ1-1, the V gene TRBV7-8; D is ambiguous. CDR1 SGHVS and CDR2 FQNEAQ come from the germline V gene. The V end lost 7 bases, the J end lost 2 bases, and 14 bases lay between the germline ends. The CDR3 covers 14 residues. CDR3 amino acids: CASTRAAVNTEAFF. Written as DNA, the CDR3 is TGTGCCAGCACCCGGGCGGCAGTTAACACTGAAGCTTTCTTT. The full variable domain, with the rest looked up from reference TRBV7-8 and TRBJ1-1, is GAGVSQSPRYKVAKRGQDVALRCDPISGHVSLFWYQQALGQGPEFLTYFQNEAQLDKSGLPSDRFFAERPEGSVSTLKIQRTQQEDSAVYLCASTRAAVNTEAFFGQGTRLTVV.

The chain carries TRBV7-2 and TRBJ2-7; 14 bases fit TRBD2. The CDR3 loop spans 16 amino acids. Germline loops: CDR1 SGHTA, CDR2 FQGNSA. Germline trimming cut 4 bases from V and 5 bases from J; bases unmatched to any gene: 7. The CDR3 reads CASSSTSGRASHEQYF. CDR3 in DNA: TGTGCCAGCAGCTCGACTAGCGGGAGGGCTTCCCACGAGCAGTACTTC.

The rearrangement uses TRBV7-2 and TRBJ1-4, with 7 bases aligning to TRBD1. V was clipped by 5 bases and J by 5 bases; unmatched bases: 8. This CDR3 is 15 amino acids long. Germline V lookup: CDR1 SGHTA, CDR2 FQGNSA. The CDR3 DNA is TGTGCCAGCAGCCCCATGACAGGGTTAAATGAAAAACTGTTTTTT. Encoded protein: CASSPMTGLNEKLFF.

V is TRBV19 and J is TRBJ2-1; 7 bases align to TRBD1. Germline V lookup: CDR1 LNHDA, CDR2 SQIVND (reference sequence). This CDR3 contains 14 residues. J lost 6 bases, V lost 5 bases, and 7 bases had no gene match. The CDR3 DNA is TGTGCCAGTAGTGTTGGACAGGCCGCCAATGAGCAGTTCTTC. This sequence encodes CASSVGQAANEQFF.

V gene TRBV7-9 combines with J gene TRBJ2-7; 10 bases agree with TRBD1. Unmatched junction bases numbered 8, after V lost 5 bases and J lost 7 bases. Germline V gene sequence: CDR1 SEHNR, CDR2 FQNEAQ (reference sequence). The length of the CDR3 is 14 residues. Written as DNA, the CDR3 is TGTGCCAGCAGCCCCGGGACAGGGGACAGGGAGCAGTACTTC. This translates into CASSPGTGDREQYF.

The rearrangement joins TRBV28 to TRBJ1-1, with a weak D call TRBD1 (5 bases). CDR3 length: 15 amino acids. Trimming cost V 6 bases and J 1 base, with 15 bases left between them. The germline gives CDR1 MDHEN, CDR2 SYDVKM. CDR3 nucleotides: TGTGCCAGCAGGACGGGACTGGCGTGGAACACTGAAGCTTTCTTT. Translation: CASRTGLAWNTEAFF.

This chain joins TRBV7-2 and TRBJ1-1; a weak D match, TRBD1 (5 bases). Trimming pared 2 bases from V and 4 bases from J, leaving 11 bases between. This CDR3 contains 14 residues. CDR1 and CDR2 (germline): SGHTA, FQGNSA. Written as DNA, the CDR3 is TGTGCCAGCAGCTTAACCGGGGGTCGCACTGAAGCTTTCTTT. Its protein product is CASSLTGGRTEAFF.

The V call is TRBV9, the J call TRBJ1-2; D might be TRBD1 (5 bases). V lost 0 bases and J lost 5, with 11 bases in between. CDR1 and CDR2 (germline): SGDLS, YYNGEE. The CDR3 spans 14 residues. This CDR3 reads CASSVVTVGYGYTF. The CDR3 nucleotides read TGTGCCAGCAGCGTAGTGACAGTAGGGTATGGCTACACCTTC.

Of note for this clone: Distinct nucleotide sequences in the sample also encode this CDR3. CDR3 sequence: CASSLGGNTEAFF. CDR3 bases: TGTGCCAGCAGCCTCGGAGGGAACACTGAAGCTTTCTTT. This chain links TRBV3-1 (or the pseudogene TRBV3-2) with TRBJ1-1; unclear D gene. This CDR3 is built from 13 residues. Germline-derived CDR1 and CDR2 are LGHDT and YNNKEL (reference sequence). V dropped 4 bases and J dropped 1 base, with 7 bases sitting between them.

The chain recombines TRBV15 with TRBJ2-1; D may be TRBD1 (5 bases). Germline CDR1 is LNHNV and CDR2 is YYDKDF (reference sequence). The CDR3 is 14 amino acids. Trimming removed 8 bases from V and 5 bases from J, with 16 bases in between. In DNA form, the CDR3 reads TGTGCCACCGGGGCCGGATGGATTAACAATGAGCAGTTCTTC. Its protein product is CATGAGWINNEQFF. The full variable domain, completed using reference TRBV15 and TRBJ2-1, is DAMVIQNPRYQVTQFGKPVTLSCSQTLNHNVMYWYQQKSSQAPKLLFHYYDKDFNNEADTPDNFQSRRPNTSFCFLDIRSPGLGDTAMYLCATGAGWINNEQFFGPGTRLTVL.

This rearrangement joins TRBV6-5 to TRBJ1-1, with 11 bases aligning to TRBD1. Germline V CDR1 and CDR2: MNHEY, SVGAGI. The CDR3 is 15 amino acids. V dropped 6 bases and J dropped 9; count of bases not matched to a gene: 12. Written as DNA, the CDR3 is TGTGCCAGCAGACATAACCCGGGACAGGGGGGAAAAGCTTTCTTT. Its translation is CASRHNPGQGGKAFF.

The V and J genes are TRBV9 and TRBJ2-1; 9 positions agree with TRBD2. This CDR3 has 15 residues. From germline, CDR1 is SGDLS and CDR2 YYNGEE. With 3 bases clipped from V and 5 bases from J, the junction kept 6 bases outside the gene matches. The CDR3 sequence: CASSARLAVHNEQFF. The CDR3 coding sequence is TGTGCCAGCAGCGCCCGACTAGCGGTACACAATGAGCAGTTCTTC.

This clone was seen a few times. This rearrangement joins TRBV5-8 to TRBJ2-3; D perhaps matches TRBD1 (6 bases). CDR3 length equals 15 residues. Germline V gene data show CDR1 as SGHTS and CDR2 as YDEGEE. Deletions cut 0 bases from V and 4 bases from J, with 12 bases between. CDR3 sequence reads: CASSLEAGVADTQYF. The DNA for the CDR3 is TGTGCCAGCAGCTTGGAGGCAGGGGTTGCAGATACGCAGTATTTT.

This chain uses TRBV19 with TRBJ2-3; a weak D match, TRBD1 (5 bases). Germline-derived CDR1 and CDR2 are LNHDA and SQIVND (reference sequence). Deletions cut 6 bases from V and 6 bases from J, with 10 bases between. The CDR3 is 12 amino acids. The CDR3 DNA follows: TGTGCCAGTAGCAGGGTCTCGGATACGCAGTATTTT. This codes for CASSRVSDTQYF.

The chain carries TRBV19 and TRBJ2-2; weak D call: TRBD1 (5 bases). The V and J ends lost 7 bases and 7 bases respectively, with 13 bases between them. Per the germline V gene, CDR1 is LNHDA and CDR2 is SQIVND (reference sequence). The CDR3 is made up of 13 amino acids. The CDR3 coding sequence is TGTGCCAGTACTCTAGGGGTCGTCGGGGAGCTGTTTTTT. It codes for CASTLGVVGELFF.

A single count supports this clone. The J gene is TRBJ1-5, the V gene TRBV5-4; D gene uncertain. V shed 0 bases and J shed 6 bases, with 13 bases lying between them. Germline V CDR1 and CDR2: SGHNT, YYREEE (reference sequence). This CDR3 spans 15 amino acids. Here the CDR3 DNA reads TGTGCCAGCAGCTTGGGTCCGGAGGTCGGTCAGCCCCAGCATTTT. Amino acid sequence: CASSLGPEVGQPQHF. Together with reference TRBV5-4 and TRBJ1-5, the CDR3 gives the full variable domain: ETGVTQSPTHLIKTRGQQVTLRCSSQSGHNTVSWYQQALGQGPQFIFQYYREEENGRGNFPPRFSGLQFPNYSSELNVNALELDDSALYLCASSLGPEVGQPQHFGDGTRLSIL.

The rearrangement joins TRBV2 to TRBJ2-2; TRBD1 agrees at 8 bases. The CDR3 has 16 residues. V dropped 7 bases and J dropped 2; count of bases not matched to a gene: 9. CDR1 is SNHLY and CDR2 is FYNNEI in the germline V gene. CDR3 nucleotide sequence: TGTGCCAGCACCCGCAGGACAGGGCCTAACACCGGGGAGCTGTTTTTT. Its translation: CASTRRTGPNTGELFF.

The chain recombines TRBV28 with TRBJ2-7; TRBD1 matches 7 bases. Germline assignment: CDR1 MDHEN and CDR2 SYDVKM. The J segment lost 2 bases and the V segment lost 5 bases, leaving 9 bases of the junction unmatched. The CDR3 loop spans 15 amino acids. The CDR3 sequence: CASSTGTESPYEQYF. The CDR3 DNA sequence: TGTGCCAGCAGTACCGGGACAGAGTCTCCCTACGAGCAGTACTTC.

The chain recombines TRBV5-1 with TRBJ2-1, with TRBD2 as a possible D gene (6 bases). Per the germline V gene, CDR1 is SGHRS and CDR2 is YFSETQ. This CDR3 has 14 amino acids. Trimming took 6 bases from V and 2 from J, leaving 12 bases between them. The CDR3 DNA follows: TGCGCCAGCAAGGTGGTAGCGGCCTACAATGAGCAGTTCTTC. Its translation: CASKVVAAYNEQFF.

This clone was counted a single time. This sequence joins TRBV5-6 and TRBJ2-1; TRBD2 is a possible D gene (6 bases). The germline CDR1 and CDR2 sequences are SGHDT and YYEEEE. This CDR3 spans 12 amino acids. Trimming took 4 bases from V and 7 from J, leaving 9 bases between them. The chain's CDR3 is CASSPGGNEQFF. Written as DNA, the CDR3 is TGTGCCAGCAGCCCCGGAGGGAATGAGCAGTTCTTC.

The chain carries TRBV14 and TRBJ2-7; no clear D. Germline V lookup: CDR1 SGHDN, CDR2 FVKESK. V gave up 6 bases and J gave up 0 bases, with 9 bases separating them. This CDR3 has 13 amino acids. CDR3: CASRAVYSYEQYF. The CDR3 DNA follows: TGTGCCAGCAGGGCGGTTTACTCCTACGAGCAGTACTTC.

The chain links TRBV6-2 or TRBV6-3 to TRBJ2-1, with 13 bases fitting TRBD2. J gave up 7 bases and V 4 bases, and 10 bases lay outside the gene matches. The CDR3 runs to 17 residues. Germline values: CDR1 MNHEY, CDR2 SVGEGT. The DNA for the CDR3 is TGTGCCAGCAGTTCGAACTTACTAGCGGGAGGGTGGAATGAGCAGTTCTTC. It translates to CASSSNLLAGGWNEQFF.